This T cell receptor (beta chain) comes out of a study of CD8 T cells in Susac syndrome. The RNA, roughly 0.45 to 1 ug, was put through reverse transcription using random hexamers. In TCRdb, the immunoSEQ multiplex PCR reads were re-called with MiXCR into one record per CDR3 protein. This table has 45,000 to 60,000 distinct CDR3 sequences, just over 90% appearing once. The length of the CDR3 is 13 residues. Germline loops: CDR1 LGHNA, CDR2 YSLEER. Trimming took 1 base from V and 9 from J, leaving 10 bases between them. From blood CD8+ and CD4+ T cells, the TCR beta chain was sequenced. Those who served as multiple sclerosis controls were treatment-naive patients with stable or active relapsing-remitting disease. The TEMRA cells underwent FACS enrichment, while the CD8+ and CD4+ T cells underwent negative isolation.

This sequence originates from a human donor with multiple sclerosis. The chain couples TRBV4-3 to TRBJ1-3; D call uncertain. The specimen was CD8+ T cells from PBMCs. DNA of the CDR3: TGCGCCAGCAGCCAAGCTGAGATTGGCACCATATATTTT. It translates to CASSQAEIGTIYF.